This TCR beta chain was identified during a study of shared T cell receptors in the human thymus. Libraries were prepared by immunoSEQ multiplex PCR; TCRdb keeps only in-frame clonotypes and omits some of them. The data contain roughly 410,000 clones, over 90% of them singletons. With 5 bases removed from V and 4 bases from J, the gap between germline ends came to 18 bases. From germline, CDR1 is MNHEY and CDR2 SMNVEV (reference sequence). This CDR3 is 16 amino acids long. This clonotype was obtained from a human donor. This chain joins TRBV27 and TRBJ1-5; D gene uncertain. The specimen was thymocytes. In DNA form, the CDR3 reads TGTGCCAGCAGTCCAGACCCCGGGGTTATGAATCAGCCCCAGCATTTT. Amino acids: CASSPDPGVMNQPQHF.